This T cell receptor (beta chain) was captured by sequencing in a study of blood T cell repertoires in COVID-19. Study-level background: The samples span acute and convalescent COVID-19 from the United States, Italy and Spain.

Germline CDR1 reads MNHEY; CDR2 reads SMNVEV (reference sequence). With 0 bases clipped from V and 1 base from J, the junction kept 10 bases outside the gene matches. There are 18 residues in the CDR3. Produced via immunoSEQ multiplex PCR; TCRdb's table is partial and in-frame only. The sample holds around 250,000 clones, about 87% seen once. Enrollees, about 18 to 100 years old, lived in approximately 25 US areas. The sample comprised PBMCs or T cells enriched from blood (not recorded which). The receptor was isolated from a woman in her thirties or forties with acute COVID-19. The chain joins TRBV27 to TRBJ2-7; 9 nucleotides match TRBD2. CDR3 loop: CASSLSFPGLAFSYEQYF. The CDR3 bases are TGTGCCAGCAGTTTATCGTTCCCGGGACTAGCATTTTCCTACGAGCAGTACTTC.